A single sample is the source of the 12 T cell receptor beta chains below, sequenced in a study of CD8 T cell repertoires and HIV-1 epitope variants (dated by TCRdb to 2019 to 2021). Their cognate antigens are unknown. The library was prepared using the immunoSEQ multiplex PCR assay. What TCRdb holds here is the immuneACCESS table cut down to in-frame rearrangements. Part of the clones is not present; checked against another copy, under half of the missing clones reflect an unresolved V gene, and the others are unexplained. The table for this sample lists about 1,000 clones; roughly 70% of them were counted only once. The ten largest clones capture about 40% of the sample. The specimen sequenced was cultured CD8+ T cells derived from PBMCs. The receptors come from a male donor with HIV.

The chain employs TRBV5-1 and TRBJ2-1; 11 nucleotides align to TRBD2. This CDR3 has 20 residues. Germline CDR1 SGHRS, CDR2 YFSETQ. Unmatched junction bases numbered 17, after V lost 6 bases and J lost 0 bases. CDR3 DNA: TGCGCCAGCAAGGGTCTTAGCGGGAGGGTTCCCTCGAGCTCCTACAATGAGCAGTTCTTC. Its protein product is CASKGLSGRVPSSSYNEQFF.

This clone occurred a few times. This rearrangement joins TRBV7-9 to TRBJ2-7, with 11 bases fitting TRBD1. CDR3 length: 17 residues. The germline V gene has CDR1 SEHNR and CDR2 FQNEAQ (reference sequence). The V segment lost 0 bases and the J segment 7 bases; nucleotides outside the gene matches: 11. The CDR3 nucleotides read TGTGCCAGCAGCTTAGCAGGACTAGGACAGGGGGCTTATGAGCAGTACTTC. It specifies CASSLAGLGQGAYEQYF. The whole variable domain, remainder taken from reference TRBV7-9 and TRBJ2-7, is DTGVSQNPRHKITKRGQNVTFRCDPISEHNRLYWYRQTLGQGPEFLTYFQNEAQLEKSRLLSDRFSAERPKGSFSTLEIQRTEQGDSAMYLCASSLAGLGQGAYEQYFGPGTRLTVT.

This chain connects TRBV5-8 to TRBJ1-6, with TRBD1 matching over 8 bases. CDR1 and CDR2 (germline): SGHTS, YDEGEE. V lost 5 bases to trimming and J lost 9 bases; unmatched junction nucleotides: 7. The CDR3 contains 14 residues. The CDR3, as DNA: TGTGCCAGCAGTCGAGACAGGGGTGGTTCACCCCTCCACTTT. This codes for CASSRDRGGSPLHF.

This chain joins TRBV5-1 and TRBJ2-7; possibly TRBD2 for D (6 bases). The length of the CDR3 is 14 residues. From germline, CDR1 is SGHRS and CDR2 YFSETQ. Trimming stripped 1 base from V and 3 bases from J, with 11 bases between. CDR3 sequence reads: CASSLYAGGYEQYF. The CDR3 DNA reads TGCGCCAGCAGCTTGTATGCCGGGGGCTACGAGCAGTACTTC.

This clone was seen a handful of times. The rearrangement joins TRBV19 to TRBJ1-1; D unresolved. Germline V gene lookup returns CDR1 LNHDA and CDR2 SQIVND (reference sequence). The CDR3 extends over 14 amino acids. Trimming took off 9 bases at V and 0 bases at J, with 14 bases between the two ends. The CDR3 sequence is CASRPEAMNTEAFF. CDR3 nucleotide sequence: TGTGCCAGCCGCCCCGAGGCCATGAACACTGAAGCTTTCTTT. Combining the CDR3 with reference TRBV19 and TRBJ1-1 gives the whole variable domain DGGITQSPKYLFRKEGQNVTLSCEQNLNHDAMYWYRQDPGQGLRLIYYSQIVNDFQKGDIAEGYSVSREKKESFPLTVTSAQKNPTAFYLCASRPEAMNTEAFFGQGTRLTVV.

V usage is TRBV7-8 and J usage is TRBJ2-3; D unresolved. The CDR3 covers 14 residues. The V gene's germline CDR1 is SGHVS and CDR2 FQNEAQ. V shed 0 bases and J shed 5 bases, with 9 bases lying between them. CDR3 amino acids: CASSLASVGDTQYF. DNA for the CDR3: TGTGCCAGCAGCTTAGCGAGCGTTGGAGATACGCAGTATTTT.

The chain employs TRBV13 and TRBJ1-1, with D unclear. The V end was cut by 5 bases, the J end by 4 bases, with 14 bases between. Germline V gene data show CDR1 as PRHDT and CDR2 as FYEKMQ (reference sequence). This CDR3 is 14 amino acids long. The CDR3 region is CASSPKRASTEAFF. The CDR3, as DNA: TGTGCCAGCAGCCCCAAGAGGGCTTCCACTGAAGCTTTCTTT.

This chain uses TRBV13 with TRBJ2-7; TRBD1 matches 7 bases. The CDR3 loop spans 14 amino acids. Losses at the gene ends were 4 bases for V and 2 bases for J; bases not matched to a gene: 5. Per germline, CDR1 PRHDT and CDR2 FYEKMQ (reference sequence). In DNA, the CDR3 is TGTGCCAGCAGCTCAACAGGGGTGGCCTACGAGCAGTACTTC. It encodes CASSSTGVAYEQYF.

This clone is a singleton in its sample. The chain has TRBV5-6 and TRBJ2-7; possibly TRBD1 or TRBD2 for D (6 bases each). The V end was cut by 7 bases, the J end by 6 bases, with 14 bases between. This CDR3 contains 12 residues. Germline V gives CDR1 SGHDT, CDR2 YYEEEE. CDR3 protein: CASGVGGSEQYF. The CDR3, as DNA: TGTGCCAGCGGTGTCGGGGGCTCCGAGCAGTACTTC.

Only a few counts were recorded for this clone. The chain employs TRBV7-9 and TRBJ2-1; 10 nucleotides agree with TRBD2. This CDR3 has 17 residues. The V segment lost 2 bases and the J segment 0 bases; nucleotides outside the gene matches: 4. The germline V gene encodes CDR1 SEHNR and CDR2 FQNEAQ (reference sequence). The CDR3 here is CASSLIAGGGSYNEQFF. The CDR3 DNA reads TGTGCCAGCAGCTTAATAGCGGGGGGTGGCTCCTACAATGAGCAGTTCTTC.

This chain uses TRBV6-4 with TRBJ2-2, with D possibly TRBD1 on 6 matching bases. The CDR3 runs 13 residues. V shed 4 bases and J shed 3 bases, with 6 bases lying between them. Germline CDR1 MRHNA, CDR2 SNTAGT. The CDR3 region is CASSAGDTGELFF. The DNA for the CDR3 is TGTGCCAGCAGTGCAGGGGACACCGGGGAGCTGTTTTTT.

As DNA, the CDR3 is TGTGCCAGCAGCCCGGGGACGCGAGAGACCCAGTACTTC. It yields the protein CASSPGTRETQYF. This chain connects TRBV7-8 to TRBJ2-5; tentatively, D is TRBD1 or TRBD2 (5 bases each). This CDR3 has 13 amino acids. The V gene lost 5 bases and the J gene lost 4 bases, with 11 bases spanning the gap. In germline, CDR1 is SGHVS, CDR2 FQNEAQ.